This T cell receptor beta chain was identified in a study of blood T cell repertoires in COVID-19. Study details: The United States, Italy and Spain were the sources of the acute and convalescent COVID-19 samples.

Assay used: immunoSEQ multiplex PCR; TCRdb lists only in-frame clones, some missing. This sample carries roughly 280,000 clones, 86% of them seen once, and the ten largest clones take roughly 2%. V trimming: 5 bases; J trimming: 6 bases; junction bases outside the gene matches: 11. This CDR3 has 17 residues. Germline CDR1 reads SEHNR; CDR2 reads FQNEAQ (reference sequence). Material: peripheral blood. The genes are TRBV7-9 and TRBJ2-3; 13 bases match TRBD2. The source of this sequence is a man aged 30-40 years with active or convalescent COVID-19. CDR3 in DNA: TGTGCCAGCAGCCCTCGGCGACTAGCGGGGGGTAAGGATACGCAGTATTTT. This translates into CASSPRRLAGGKDTQYF. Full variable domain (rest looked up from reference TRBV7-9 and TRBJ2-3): DTGVSQNPRHKITKRGQNVTFRCDPISEHNRLYWYRQTLGQGPEFLTYFQNEAQLEKSRLLSDRFSAERPKGSFSTLEIQRTEQGDSAMYLCASSPRRLAGGKDTQYFGPGTRLTVL.